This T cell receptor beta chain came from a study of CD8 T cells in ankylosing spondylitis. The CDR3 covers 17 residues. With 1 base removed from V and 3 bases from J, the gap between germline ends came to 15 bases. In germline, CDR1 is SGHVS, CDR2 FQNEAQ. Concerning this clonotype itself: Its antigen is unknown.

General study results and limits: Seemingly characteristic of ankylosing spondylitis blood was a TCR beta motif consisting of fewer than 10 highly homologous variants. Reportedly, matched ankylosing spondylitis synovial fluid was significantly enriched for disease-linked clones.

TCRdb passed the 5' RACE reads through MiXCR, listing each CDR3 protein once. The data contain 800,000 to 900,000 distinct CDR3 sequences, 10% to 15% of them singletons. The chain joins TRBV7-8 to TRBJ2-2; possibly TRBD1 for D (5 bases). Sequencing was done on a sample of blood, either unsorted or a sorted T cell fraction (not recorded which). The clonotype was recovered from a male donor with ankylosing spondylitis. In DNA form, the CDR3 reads TGTGCCAGCAGCTTAGTGGGTCCAGGGATGGACACCGGGGAGCTGTTTTTT. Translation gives CASSLVGPGMDTGELFF.